This TCR beta chain was documented in a study of CD8+ T cells in alopecia areata. Stated treatment: oral pan-JAK inhibitor, 5-10 mg twice daily. Alopecia areata patients provided lesional scalp punch biopsies and peripheral blood, both collected for the study. It was from PBMCs that CD4+ and CD8+ T cells were sorted. Study-wide results and caveats: Scalp sample sequencing also detects resident alphabeta T cells of normal skin. Links between baseline CD8+ expansion and response need larger treated cohorts.

Investigators isolated RNA and reverse transcribed it into cDNA to act as the sequencing template. TCRdb's copy holds only in-frame clones and misses some; the assay was immunoSEQ multiplex PCR. The sample gives about 160,000 clones, about two thirds of which show up once; over 0.85% is in the top ten. This clone was counted between two and nine times. Its antigen remains unidentified. The CDR3 spans 18 residues. The germline V gene has CDR1 SGHTA and CDR2 FQGNSA. Germline trimming cut 1 base from V and 1 base from J; bases unmatched to any gene: 6. The sequences come from CD4+ T cells sorted from blood, collected at week 4, from a patient treated with tofacitinib. The chain carries TRBV7-2 and TRBJ2-5; 13 nucleotides agree with TRBD2. This receptor was taken from a human donor with alopecia areata. Here the CDR3 DNA reads TGTGCCAGCAGCTTAGGACATGGGACTAGCGGGGTCCAAGAGACCCAGTACTTC. Translating it yields CASSLGHGTSGVQETQYF.